Each of the 13 T cell receptor beta chains below was sequenced from the same sample in a study of CD8+ T cells in alopecia areata. Stated treatment: oral pan-JAK inhibitor, 5-10 mg twice daily. RNA was extracted and reverse transcribed into cDNA as the sequencing template. This table comes from immunoSEQ multiplex PCR, and its TCRdb copy is limited to in-frame clones, with some not included. The sample lists about 270,000 clones; about 62% were seen once. The sequenced sample was CD4+ T cells sorted from blood, obtained at week 52, from a patient treated with tofacitinib. The receptor set was obtained from a human donor with alopecia areata.

CDR3 region: CSVEGGASGKYNEQFF. The CDR3 coding sequence is TGCAGCGTTGAAGGAGGGGCTAGCGGGAAATACAATGAGCAGTTCTTC. V is TRBV29-1 and J is TRBJ2-1; TRBD2 aligns across 9 bases. The germline V gene has CDR1 SQVTM and CDR2 ANQGSEA. V lost 1 base and J lost 4; bases outside the gene matches: 8. The CDR3 covers 16 residues.

Here the CDR3 reads CSVDRGIDYGYTF. CDR3 nucleotide sequence: TGCAGCGTTGATCGGGGTATCGACTATGGCTACACCTTC. This sequence joins TRBV29-1 and TRBJ1-2, with D hard to call. Germline loops: CDR1 SQVTM, CDR2 ANQGSEA. The CDR3 covers 13 residues. V was trimmed by 3 bases and J by 3 bases, leaving 11 bases between them. Using reference TRBV29-1 and TRBJ1-2 for the parts outside the CDR3, the full variable domain is SAVISQKPSRDICQRGTSLTIQCQVDSQVTMMFWYRQQPGQSLTLIATANQGSEATYESGFVIDKFPISRPNLTFSTLTVSNMSPEDSSIYLCSVDRGIDYGYTFGSGTRLTVV.

The rearrangement uses TRBV15 and TRBJ1-1; the match to TRBD1 covers 10 bases. Germline loops: CDR1 LNHNV, CDR2 YYDKDF (reference sequence). This CDR3 spans 14 amino acids. Trimming at V came to 0 bases and at J to 11 bases, leaving 6 bases not matched to a gene. In DNA, the CDR3 is TGTGCCACCAGCAGAGATTTGGACAGGGGGACGGCTTTCTTT. It is translated as CATSRDLDRGTAFF.

The chain uses TRBV9 and TRBJ2-7; D gene uncertain. The CDR3 covers 13 residues. The germline V gene encodes CDR1 SGDLS and CDR2 YYNGEE. V lost 0 bases and J lost 3, with 7 bases in between. CDR3 sequence: CASSVDPHYEQYF. The CDR3 DNA sequence: TGTGCCAGCAGCGTAGACCCCCACTACGAGCAGTACTTC.

This clone was observed a few times. V gene TRBV29-1 combines with J gene TRBJ2-6; possibly TRBD1 for D (7 bases). The CDR3 sequence is 17 residues long. Trimming took off 4 bases at V and 0 bases at J, with 16 bases between the two ends. Germline-derived CDR1 and CDR2 are SQVTM and ANQGSEA. In nucleotides, the CDR3 is TGCAGCGTTGTTGGGGGGACAGTCAACTCTGGGGCCAACGTCCTGACTTTC. This sequence encodes CSVVGGTVNSGANVLTF.

This chain uses TRBV12-5 with TRBJ2-2; D remains ambiguous. Trimming stripped 1 base from V and 6 bases from J, with 0 bases between. This CDR3 has 11 amino acids. Germline CDR1 is LGHNT and CDR2 is FRNRAP. In DNA form, the CDR3 reads TGTGCTAGTGGTTTGGCCGGGGAGCTGTTTTTT. Translation gives CASGLAGELFF.

The chain joins TRBV30 to TRBJ1-4, with D unclear. The CDR3 sequence is 12 residues long. Germline V gene sequence: CDR1 GTSNPN, CDR2 SVGIG (reference sequence). Trimming took 3 bases from V and 2 from J, leaving 4 bases between them. CDR3 in DNA: TGTGCCTGGAGCTCTACTAATGAAAAACTGTTTTTT. It yields the protein CAWSSTNEKLFF. The variable domain in full, completed from reference TRBV30 and TRBJ1-4, reads SQTIHQWPATLVQPVGSPLSLECTVEGTSNPNLYWYRQAAGRGLQLLFYSVGIGQISSEVPQNLSASRPQDRQFILSSKKLLLSDSGFYLCAWSSTNEKLFFGSGTQLSVL.

The V and J genes are TRBV14 and TRBJ1-6; D gene uncertain. Germline CDR1 and CDR2: SGHDN and FVKESK. The CDR3 spans 12 residues. The germline V and J ends were trimmed by 1 base and 9 bases, with 4 bases remaining between them. CDR3 region: CASSQAGSPLHF. CDR3 DNA: TGTGCCAGCAGCCAAGCCGGTTCACCCCTCCACTTT.

The rearrangement links TRBV15 to TRBJ1-2; 9 positions match TRBD1. There are 14 residues in the CDR3. Germline loops: CDR1 LNHNV, CDR2 YYDKDF (reference sequence). J was trimmed by 0 bases and V by 8 bases; bases with no gene match: 4. CDR3 amino acids: CATVDRGPNYGYTF. The CDR3 nucleotides are TGTGCCACCGTGGACAGGGGACCTAACTATGGCTACACCTTC.

V gene TRBV25-1 combines with J gene TRBJ1-6; D gene ambiguous. Germline CDR1 and CDR2: MGHDK and SYGVNS. The V end lost 4 bases, the J end lost 3 bases, and 7 bases lay between the germline ends. The CDR3 totals 14 residues. The CDR3 loop is CASSGYSYNSPLHF. In DNA, the CDR3 is TGTGCCAGCAGTGGGTACAGCTATAATTCACCCCTCCACTTT.

This sequence joins TRBV2 and TRBJ2-7; D gene uncertain. This CDR3 has 13 amino acids. The V gene lost 6 bases and the J gene lost 3 bases, with 12 bases spanning the gap. Looked up from germline, CDR1 is SNHLY and CDR2 is FYNNEI. The DNA of the CDR3 is TGTGCCAGCAGCGTTGGGGAATACTACGAGCAGTACTTC. Translation gives CASSVGEYYEQYF.

The rearrangement links TRBV13 to TRBJ2-1; 9 bases are a match to TRBD1. With 4 bases clipped from V and 4 bases from J, the junction kept 11 bases outside the gene matches. CDR3 length: 17 amino acids. Germline CDR1 is PRHDT and CDR2 is FYEKMQ (reference sequence). The CDR3 is CASSSLAGTGKYNEQFF. DNA of the CDR3: TGTGCCAGCAGCTCCCTGGCCGGGACAGGGAAGTACAATGAGCAGTTCTTC.

In this sample, this clone turned up a few times. The genes are TRBV4-1 and TRBJ1-6; D is unclear. CDR3 length: 17 residues. Trimming removed 0 bases from V and 4 bases from J, with 13 bases in between. Germline CDR1 is MGHRA and CDR2 is YSYEKL. CDR3 DNA sequence: TGCGCCAGCAGCCAAGATCCTTCCCCGCCATATAATTCACCCCTCCACTTT. It encodes CASSQDPSPPYNSPLHF.